Described below is a single T cell receptor (beta chain) sequence and its context. The antigen is unknown. This CDR3 is 13 amino acids long. Germline V gene sequence: CDR1 MNHEY, CDR2 SVGAGI. V lost 6 bases, J lost 4 bases, and 12 bases lay in between. General study results and limits: Greatest tumor Treg TCR overlap was with tumor naive CD4+ cells. In terms of TCR gene usage, tumor memory CD4+ T cells clustered together with blood and lymph node memory CD4+ cells, as well as with lymph node naive CD4+ cells.

Full-length variable regions came from constant-region reverse primers plus semi-nested Nested Universal Primer A PCR. TCRdb fed the 5' RACE reads into MiXCR, producing one record per CDR3 protein. The sample holds roughly 23,000 distinct CDR3 sequences, about 30% seen once. Purified naive CD4+ T cells were depleted of CD25+ Tregs. Sequenced: tumor-infiltrating naive CD4+ T cells sorted from the breast tumor. Subset reported: naive CD4+ T cells, CD4+CD45RA+CD25-. J is TRBJ1-1 and V is TRBV6-5, with a possible D match to TRBD1 (5 bases). This TCR came from a female donor with breast cancer. In nucleotides, the CDR3 is TGTGCCAGCAGACCTGGGGGGAGCACTGAAGCTTTCTTT. This codes for CASRPGGSTEAFF.